Listed below are T cell receptor beta chains from one sample, sequenced in a study of a mutant IDH1 vaccine in newly diagnosed glioma. TCRdb's copy holds only in-frame clones and misses some; the assay was immunoSEQ multiplex PCR. Seen here are around 85,000 clones, 65% to 90% observed once, and the top ten hold roughly 2.2%. For these TCRs, the target antigens are not known. The sequencing used PBMCs, collected from a glioma patient whose treatment included an IDH1 peptide vaccine. The receptor source for this set is a man aged 30-40 years with glioma. Some clones in this sample may be carry-over from other donors' samples. Each CDR3 is given with its conserved first and last residue. A D gene is named only where the DNA matches it firmly. The size of a clone is reported for some rows only, either as once, few or many, or as a class for expanded clones.

cdr3_length	v_call	clone_size	j_call	d_call	cdr3_nt	cdr3_aa
12	TRBV5-1	.	TRBJ2-5	TRBD2	TGCGCCAGCAGGAGGGAGGGAGAGACCCAGTACTTC	CASRREGETQYF
13	TRBV6-6	.	TRBJ1-2	.	TGTGCCAGCAAAACCGGACCGAGCTATGGCTACACCTTC	CASKTGPSYGYTF
10	TRBV9	.	TRBJ2-7	.	TGTGCCAGCAGCGGCCGGGACTTATTCTTC	CASSGRDLFF
15	TRBV7-8	.	TRBJ2-2	TRBD2	TGTGCCAGCAGGATTAGCGGGGGACACACCGGGGAGCTGTTTTTT	CASRISGGHTGELFF
17	TRBV2	.	TRBJ2-5	TRBD2	TGTGCCAGCAGTGGCGGACTAGCGGGGGGTACACAAGAGACCCAGTACTTC	CASSGGLAGGTQETQYF
15	TRBV27	.	TRBJ1-2	.	TGTGCCAGCAGTTCCTGGGGGGCTAATAACTATGGCTACACCTTC	CASSSWGANNYGYTF
14	TRBV15	.	TRBJ1-1	TRBD1	TGTGCCACCAGCTCGGGACAGGGGGGGACTGAAGCTTTCTTT	CATSSGQGGTEAFF
15	TRBV6-1	.	TRBJ2-2	TRBD1	TGTGCCAGCAGTGAAGGGACAGGGAGCACCGGGGAGCTGTTTTTT	CASSEGTGSTGELFF
19	TRBV6-1	.	TRBJ2-3	TRBD2	TGTGCCAGCAGTGAAGCGTACCCAGCGGGGTCAACCCGCACAGATACGCAGTATTTT	CASSEAYPAGSTRTDTQYF
14	TRBV5-6	.	TRBJ1-1	.	TGTGCCAGCAGCTCAACAGGGATTAACACTGAAGCTTTCTTT	CASSSTGINTEAFF
17	TRBV19	.	TRBJ2-1	.	TGTGCCAGTTCTAAAGCCGGGACTCTTCTTATTTTCAATGAGCAGTTCTTC	CASSKAGTLLIFNEQFF
15	TRBV28	once	TRBJ2-1	.	TGTGCCAGCAGTTTATCGGGAAGAGTTGGTAATGAGCAGTTCTTC	CASSLSGRVGNEQFF
13	TRBV5-6	.	TRBJ2-5	.	TGTGCCAGCAGCACCGGGAGCCAAGAGACCCAGTACTTC	CASSTGSQETQYF
11	TRBV28	.	TRBJ1-1	.	TGTGCCAGCAGAGAGAGGACTGAAGCTTTCTTT	CASRERTEAFF
14	TRBV5-6	.	TRBJ2-1	TRBD2	TGTGCCAGCAGCTTCGGGAGGGCGGGGAGGGAGCAGTTCTTC	CASSFGRAGREQFF
16	TRBV27	.	TRBJ1-5	TRBD1	TGTGCCAGCAGTCTACAGGGGGCGAAAAGCAATCAGCCCCAGCATTTT	CASSLQGAKSNQPQHF
13	TRBV29-1	.	TRBJ1-5	TRBD1	TGCAGCGCTGACCCAGGGGGCGGTCAGCCCCAGCATTTT	CSADPGGGQPQHF
14	TRBV7-9	.	TRBJ1-6	.	TGTGCCAGCAGCTTGGGTGGGAGAAATTCACCCCTCCACTTT	CASSLGGRNSPLHF
15	TRBV5-6	once	TRBJ2-3	.	TGTGCCAGCAGCTTGGTGGGGGGTTCAAGAGATACGCAGTATTTT	CASSLVGGSRDTQYF
13	TRBV13	.	TRBJ2-1	TRBD2	TGTGCCAGCAGCTTACAATGGGGGGGTGAGCAGTTCTTC	CASSLQWGGEQFF
13	TRBV5-1	.	TRBJ1-1	.	TGCGCCAGCAGCTTGGGGGTGGGCACTGAAGCTTTCTTT	CASSLGVGTEAFF
14	TRBV29-1	.	TRBJ2-7	.	TGCAGCGTTGTTCGGGGAAGCCCCCGCTACGAGCAGTACTTC	CSVVRGSPRYEQYF
15	TRBV7-6	few	TRBJ2-5	.	TGTGCCAGCAGCCCGTGGCGCACGGAGCAAAAGACCCAGTACTTC	CASSPWRTEQKTQYF
13	TRBV5-8	.	TRBJ1-1	.	TGTGCCAGCAGCTTAAACGACAGGACCGAAGCTTTCTTT	CASSLNDRTEAFF
13	TRBV25-1	once	TRBJ2-7	TRBD1	TGTGCCTCCTCCAGGGGGACCGATTCGGGGCAGTACTTC	CASSRGTDSGQYF
13	TRBV5-1	few	TRBJ2-2	.	TGCGCCAGCAGCTTTGGTACGACCGGGGAGCTGTTTTTT	CASSFGTTGELFF
13	TRBV28	.	TRBJ1-2	.	TGTGCCAGCAGCAATAGACAGGCCTATGGCTACACCTTC	CASSNRQAYGYTF
13	TRBV11-2	.	TRBJ2-5	.	TGTGCCAGCAGCTTATCACGGGTAGAGACCCAGTACTTC	CASSLSRVETQYF
13	TRBV6-5	.	TRBJ2-1	TRBD2	TGTGCCAGCAGTAACCGGGCGCGGGAGTTGCAGTTCTTC	CASSNRARELQFF
15	TRBV4-2	few	TRBJ1-2	.	TGTGCCAGCAGCCAGGGCCTTAACTCTAACTATGGCTACACCTTC	CASSQGLNSNYGYTF
15	TRBV29-1	.	TRBJ2-1	TRBD2	TGCAGCGTTGGCGGGGGGCAACTATCCTACAATGAGCAGTTCTTC	CSVGGGQLSYNEQFF
13	TRBV30	.	TRBJ2-3	.	TGTGCCTCTGAGCGTGGGGAGACAGATACGCAGTATTTT	CASERGETDTQYF
15	TRBV7-9	.	TRBJ2-2	TRBD2	TGTGCCAGCAGCTTACTAGCGGGAGTTTCCGGGGAGCTGTTTTTT	CASSLLAGVSGELFF
14	TRBV2	once	TRBJ1-2	.	TGTGCCAGCAGTGAAGATGGGGGCGTCTATGGCTACACCTTC	CASSEDGGVYGYTF
15	TRBV19	.	TRBJ2-1	.	TGTGCCAGTAGTATTGATGGACTCCACTACAATGAGCAGTTCTTC	CASSIDGLHYNEQFF
16	TRBV7-2	.	TRBJ1-2	.	TGTGCCAGCAGCCTAGGGACGCGGCAACTGTCCTATGGCTACACCTTC	CASSLGTRQLSYGYTF
18	TRBV19	.	TRBJ2-2	TRBD2	TGTGCCAGTACTCGAGGAGTAGCGGGAGGGCCGGGCACCGGGGAGCTGTTTTTT	CASTRGVAGGPGTGELFF
13	TRBV11-3	.	TRBJ1-6	.	TGTGCCAGCAGCTTAAACCCGGATTCACCCCTCCACTTT	CASSLNPDSPLHF
15	TRBV5-6	.	TRBJ2-3	TRBD2	TGTGCCAGCAGCCGAAAGCGGGGCAGCACAGATACGCAGTATTTT	CASSRKRGSTDTQYF
14	TRBV10-3	.	TRBJ1-5	.	TGTGCCATCAGTGAGTCGTTTAGCAATCAGCCCCAGCATTTT	CAISESFSNQPQHF
17	TRBV7-9	.	TRBJ2-2	.	TGTGCCAGCAGCTTACTGCCGGGGGCTGCGAACACCGGGGAGCTGTTTTTT	CASSLLPGAANTGELFF